This T cell receptor beta chain stems from a study of CD8 T cells in Susac syndrome. Across the whole study: Intravenous immunoglobulin alone or corticosteroids were being given to patients with Susac syndrome at blood draw, unless they were therapy-naive.

From blood CD8+ and CD4+ T cells, the TCR beta chain was sequenced. When the RNA was reverse transcribed, random hexamers were used with an input of roughly 0.45 to 1 ug. It was immunoSEQ multiplex PCR that amplified TCR beta CDR3 across 54 Vbeta and 13 Jbeta. From the immunoSEQ multiplex PCR reads, TCRdb called clonotypes with MiXCR, one entry per CDR3 protein. Of 120,000 or so distinct CDR3 sequences listed, around 94% are singletons. Study conclusions and caveats: As acknowledged by the study, its TCR sequencing and HLA analysis included a relatively small number of individuals.

Per germline, CDR1 GTSNPN and CDR2 SVGIG (reference sequence). V was clipped by 2 bases and J by 5 bases; unmatched bases: 7. This CDR3 region has 14 residues. This clonotype was recorded once. Antigen: not known. Sequenced input: CD8+ T cells from PBMCs. This TCR was recovered from a human donor with Susac syndrome. V usage is TRBV30 and J usage is TRBJ1-2; 8 bases align to TRBD1. The CDR3 DNA follows: TGTGCCTGGAGTACAGGACAGGGCATTTATGGCTACACCTTC. Protein sequence: CAWSTGQGIYGYTF. Filled out from reference TRBV30 and TRBJ1-2, the complete variable domain reads SQTIHQWPATLVQPVGSPLSLECTVEGTSNPNLYWYRQAAGRGLQLLFYSVGIGQISSEVPQNLSASRPQDRQFILSSKKLLLSDSGFYLCAWSTGQGIYGYTFGSGTRLTVV.